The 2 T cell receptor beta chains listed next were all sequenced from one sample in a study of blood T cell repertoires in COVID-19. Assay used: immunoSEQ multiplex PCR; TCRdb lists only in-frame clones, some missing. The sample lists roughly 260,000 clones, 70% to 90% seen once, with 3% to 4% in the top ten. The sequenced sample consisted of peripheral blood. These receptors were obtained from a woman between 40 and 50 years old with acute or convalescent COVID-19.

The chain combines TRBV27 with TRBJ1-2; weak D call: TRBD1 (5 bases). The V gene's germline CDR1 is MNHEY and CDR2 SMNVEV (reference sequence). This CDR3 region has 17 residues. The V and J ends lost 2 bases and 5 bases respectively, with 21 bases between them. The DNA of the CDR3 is TGTGCCAGCAGTTTAGGCCACTCAATAGGGGCCCAGTATGGCTACACCTTC. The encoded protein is CASSLGHSIGAQYGYTF.

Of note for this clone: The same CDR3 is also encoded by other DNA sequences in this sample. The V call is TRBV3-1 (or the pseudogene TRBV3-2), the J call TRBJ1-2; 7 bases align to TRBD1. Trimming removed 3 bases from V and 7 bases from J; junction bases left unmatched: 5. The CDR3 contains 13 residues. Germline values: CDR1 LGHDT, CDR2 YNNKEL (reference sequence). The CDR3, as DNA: TGTGCCAGCAGCCAGGAGGGGGCCGGTGGCTACACCTTC. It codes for CASSQEGAGGYTF.